This T cell receptor (beta chain) was recorded in a study of shared clonotypes between healthy human individuals. Trimming left V 7 bases short and J 4 bases short, with 14 bases between. Germline V gene data show CDR1 as LNHDA and CDR2 as SQIVND (reference sequence). CDR3 length: 14 amino acids. About this clone itself: Antigen unknown.

Whole-study findings and limits: In the sorted subsets, rarefaction showed sequencing was incomplete despite large depth.

Researchers ran the assay at a deep level. Measured with immunoSEQ multiplex PCR; TCRdb has only the in-frame clones, and not every one. The sample shows around 980,000 clones, 70% to 80% of them seen only once. Adults of Caucasian background living in Nashville, Tennessee made up all donors. The clonotype comes from a man younger than 35 in good health. Some clones in this sample may be carry-over from other donors' samples. Sequencing was done on a sample of memory CD4+ T cells from PBMCs. Subset denoted: CD45RA-negative fraction. The rearrangement joins TRBV19 to TRBJ1-5; D uncertain. DNA for the CDR3: TGTGCCAGTACCGACATCGGAGTGAATCAGCCCCAGCATTTT. Encoded protein: CASTDIGVNQPQHF.